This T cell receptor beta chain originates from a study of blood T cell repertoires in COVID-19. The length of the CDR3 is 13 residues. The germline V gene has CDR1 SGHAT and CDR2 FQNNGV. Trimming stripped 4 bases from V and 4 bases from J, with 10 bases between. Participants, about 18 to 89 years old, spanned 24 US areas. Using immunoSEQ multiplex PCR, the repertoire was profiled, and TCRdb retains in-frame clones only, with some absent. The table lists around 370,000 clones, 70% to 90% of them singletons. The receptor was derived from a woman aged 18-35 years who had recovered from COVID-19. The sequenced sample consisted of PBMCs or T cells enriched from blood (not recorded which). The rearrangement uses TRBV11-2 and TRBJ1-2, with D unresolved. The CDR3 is CASSSSGGYGYTF. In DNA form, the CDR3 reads TGTGCCAGCAGCTCCTCCGGTGGCTATGGCTACACCTTC.